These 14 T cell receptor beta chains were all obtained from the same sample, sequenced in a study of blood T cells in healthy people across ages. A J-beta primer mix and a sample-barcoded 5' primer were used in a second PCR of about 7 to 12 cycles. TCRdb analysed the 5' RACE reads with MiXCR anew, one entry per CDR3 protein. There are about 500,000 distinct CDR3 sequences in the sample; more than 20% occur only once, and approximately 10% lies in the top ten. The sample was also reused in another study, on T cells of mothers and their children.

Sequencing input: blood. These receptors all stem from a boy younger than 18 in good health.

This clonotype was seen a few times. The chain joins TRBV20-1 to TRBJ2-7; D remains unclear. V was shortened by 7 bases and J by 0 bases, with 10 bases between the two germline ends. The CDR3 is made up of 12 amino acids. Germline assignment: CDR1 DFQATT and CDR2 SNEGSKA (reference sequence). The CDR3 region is CSVSSRSYEQYF. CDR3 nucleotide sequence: TGCAGTGTCTCCTCGCGCTCCTACGAGCAGTACTTC.

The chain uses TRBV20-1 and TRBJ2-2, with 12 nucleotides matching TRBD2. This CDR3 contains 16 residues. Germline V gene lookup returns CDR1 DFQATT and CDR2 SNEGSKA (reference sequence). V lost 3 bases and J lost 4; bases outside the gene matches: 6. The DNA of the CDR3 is TGCAGTGCTAGCCGGGGACTAGCGGGCGGCACCGGGGAGCTGTTTTTT. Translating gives CSASRGLAGGTGELFF.

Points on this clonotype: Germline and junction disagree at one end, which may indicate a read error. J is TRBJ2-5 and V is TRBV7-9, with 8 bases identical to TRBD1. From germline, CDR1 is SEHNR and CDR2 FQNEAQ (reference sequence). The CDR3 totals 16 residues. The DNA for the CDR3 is TGTGCCAGCAGCTCGTCGACAGGGGTGTTGGACAATGAGCAGTCCTTC. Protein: CASSSSTGVLDNEQSF.

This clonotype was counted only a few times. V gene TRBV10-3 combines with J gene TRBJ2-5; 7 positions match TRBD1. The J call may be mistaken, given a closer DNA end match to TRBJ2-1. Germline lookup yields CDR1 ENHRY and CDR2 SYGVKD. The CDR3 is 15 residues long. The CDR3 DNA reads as TGTGCCATCAGCGACAACAGGGGACGACCCAATGAGCAGTTCTTC. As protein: CAISDNRGRPNEQFF.

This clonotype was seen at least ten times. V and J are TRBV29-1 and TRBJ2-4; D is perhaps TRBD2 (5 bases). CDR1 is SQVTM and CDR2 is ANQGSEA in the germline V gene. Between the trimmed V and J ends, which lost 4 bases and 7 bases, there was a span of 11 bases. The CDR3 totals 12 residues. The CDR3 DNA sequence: TGCAGCGTTGGGGGAGCGTTTAACATTCAGTACTTC. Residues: CSVGGAFNIQYF.

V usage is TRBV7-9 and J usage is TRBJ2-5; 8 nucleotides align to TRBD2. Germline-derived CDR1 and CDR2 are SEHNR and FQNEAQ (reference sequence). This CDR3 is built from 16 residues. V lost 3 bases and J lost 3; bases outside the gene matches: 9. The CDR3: CASSFSAGALKETQYF. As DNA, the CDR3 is TGTGCCAGCAGCTTTTCAGCGGGAGCCCTAAAAGAGACCCAGTACTTC.

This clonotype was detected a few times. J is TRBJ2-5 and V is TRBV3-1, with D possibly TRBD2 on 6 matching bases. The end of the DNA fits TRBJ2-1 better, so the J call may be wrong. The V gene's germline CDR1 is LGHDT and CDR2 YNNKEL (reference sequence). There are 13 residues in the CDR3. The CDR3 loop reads CASSQVPGEEQFF. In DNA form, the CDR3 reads TGTGCCAGCAGCCAAGTCCCGGGAGAGGAGCAGTTCTTC.

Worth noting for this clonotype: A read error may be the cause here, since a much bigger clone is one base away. The CDR3 spells CASSLCGVAYEQYF. The CDR3 DNA follows: TGTGCCAGCAGTTTATGCGGCGTAGCCTACGAGCAGTACTTC. The chain combines TRBV28 with TRBJ2-7; no clear D gene. Germline V gives CDR1 MDHEN, CDR2 SYDVKM. V was cut by 0 bases and J by 2 bases, with 8 bases left in between. The length of the CDR3 is 14 residues.

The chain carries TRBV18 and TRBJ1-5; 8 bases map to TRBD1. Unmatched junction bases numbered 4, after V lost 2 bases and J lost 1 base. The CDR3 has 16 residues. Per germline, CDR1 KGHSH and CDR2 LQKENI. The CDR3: CASSPSQGASNQPQHF. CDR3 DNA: TGTGCCAGCTCACCAAGCCAGGGGGCAAGCAATCAGCCCCAGCATTTT.

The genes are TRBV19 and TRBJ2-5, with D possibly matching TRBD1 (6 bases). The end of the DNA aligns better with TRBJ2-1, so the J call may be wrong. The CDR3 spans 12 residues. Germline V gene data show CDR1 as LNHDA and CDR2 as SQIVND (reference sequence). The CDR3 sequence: CASSISGDEQFF. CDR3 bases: TGTGCCAGTAGTATATCAGGGGATGAGCAGTTCTTC.

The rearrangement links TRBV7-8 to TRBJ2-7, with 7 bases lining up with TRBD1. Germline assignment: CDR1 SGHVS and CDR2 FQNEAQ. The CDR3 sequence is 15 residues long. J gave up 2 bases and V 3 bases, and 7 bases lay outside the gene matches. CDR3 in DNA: TGTGCCAGCAGCTTGAGTAACAGGGGCACCTACGAGCAGTACTTC. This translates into CASSLSNRGTYEQYF.

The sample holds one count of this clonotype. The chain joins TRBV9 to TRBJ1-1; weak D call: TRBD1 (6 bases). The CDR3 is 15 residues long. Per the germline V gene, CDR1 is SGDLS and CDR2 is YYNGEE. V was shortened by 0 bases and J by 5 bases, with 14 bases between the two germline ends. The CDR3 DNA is TGTGCCAGCAGCGTAGGTGGAACAGGGCAAACTGAAGCTTTCTTT. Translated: CASSVGGTGQTEAFF.

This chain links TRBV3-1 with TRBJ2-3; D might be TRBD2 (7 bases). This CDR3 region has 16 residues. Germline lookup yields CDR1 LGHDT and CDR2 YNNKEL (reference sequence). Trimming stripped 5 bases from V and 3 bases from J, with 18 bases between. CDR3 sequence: CASSYRGGASTDTQYF. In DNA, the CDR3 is TGTGCCAGCAGCTATCGAGGGGGGGCGTCTACAGATACGCAGTATTTT.

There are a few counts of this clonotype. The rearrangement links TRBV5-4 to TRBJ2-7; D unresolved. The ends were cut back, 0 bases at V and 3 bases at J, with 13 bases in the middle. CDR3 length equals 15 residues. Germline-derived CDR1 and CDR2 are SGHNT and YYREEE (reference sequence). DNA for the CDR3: TGTGCCAGCAGCTTGGGCGGTACCGATAACTACGAGCAGTACTTC. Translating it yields CASSLGGTDNYEQYF.